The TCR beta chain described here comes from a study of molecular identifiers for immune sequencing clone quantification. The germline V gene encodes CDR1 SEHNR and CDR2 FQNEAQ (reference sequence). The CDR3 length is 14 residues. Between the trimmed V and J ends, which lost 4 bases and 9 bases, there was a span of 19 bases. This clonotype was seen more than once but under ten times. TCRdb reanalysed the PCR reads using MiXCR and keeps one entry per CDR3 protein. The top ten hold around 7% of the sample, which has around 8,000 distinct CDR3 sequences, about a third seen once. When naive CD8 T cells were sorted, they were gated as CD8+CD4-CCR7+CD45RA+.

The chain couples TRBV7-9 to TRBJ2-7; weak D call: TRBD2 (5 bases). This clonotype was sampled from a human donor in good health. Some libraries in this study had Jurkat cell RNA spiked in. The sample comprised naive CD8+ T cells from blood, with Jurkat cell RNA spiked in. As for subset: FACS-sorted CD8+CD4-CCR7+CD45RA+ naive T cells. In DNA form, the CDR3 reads TGTGCCAGCAGCTCGTACCCAAACAGCGCGGGGCAGTACTTC. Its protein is CASSSYPNSAGQYF.